This T cell receptor beta chain was profiled in a study of blood T cells in healthy people across ages. Study details: About one barcoded beta molecule per two T cells was the capture yield of template switching.

Whole-study results and caveats: Underestimates were what the diversity estimates from one million T cells were considered to be. Unsorted PBMCs blocked a conclusive comparison of naive and antigen-experienced cells.

Trimming pared 6 bases from V and 5 bases from J, leaving 25 bases between. This CDR3 region has 16 residues. Germline loops: CDR1 DFQATT, CDR2 SNEGSKA (reference sequence). A second PCR, run for about 6 to 12 cycles, used a sample-barcoded 5' primer plus a J-beta primer mix. In TCRdb, the 5' RACE reads were re-called with MiXCR into one record per CDR3 protein. The sample has over 550,000 distinct CDR3 sequences, approximately 30% seen once. The sample, approximately 10 milliliters of peripheral blood, was drawn from each donor. Turning to this clonotype: Its antigen is currently unknown. Since a much larger clone is just one base distant, this may be a read error.

The specimen sequenced was blood. The J gene is TRBJ2-5, the V gene TRBV20-1, with D perhaps matching TRBD1 (6 bases). This TCR was sampled from a woman aged 80 or older in good health. This CDR3 is CSAKGVGPGLGETQYF. In nucleotides, the CDR3 is TGCAGTGCAAAGGGGGTGGGTCCCGGATTGGGCGAGACCCAGTACTTC.